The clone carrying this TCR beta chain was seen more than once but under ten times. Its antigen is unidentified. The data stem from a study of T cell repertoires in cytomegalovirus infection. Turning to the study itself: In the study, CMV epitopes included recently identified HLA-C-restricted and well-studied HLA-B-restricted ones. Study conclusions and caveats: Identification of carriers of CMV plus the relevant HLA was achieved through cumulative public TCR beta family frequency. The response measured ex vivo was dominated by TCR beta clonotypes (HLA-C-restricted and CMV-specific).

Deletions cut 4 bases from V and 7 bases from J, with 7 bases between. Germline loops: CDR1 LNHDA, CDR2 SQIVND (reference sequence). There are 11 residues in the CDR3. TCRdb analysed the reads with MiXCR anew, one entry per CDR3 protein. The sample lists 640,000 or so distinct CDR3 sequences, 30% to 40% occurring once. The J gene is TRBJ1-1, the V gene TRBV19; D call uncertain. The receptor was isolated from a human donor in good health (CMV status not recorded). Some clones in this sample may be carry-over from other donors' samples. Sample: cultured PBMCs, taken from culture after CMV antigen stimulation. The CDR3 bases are TGTGCCAGTAGTACGTACATTGAAGCTTTCTTT. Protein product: CASSTYIEAFF.